This T cell receptor (beta chain) comes out of a study of OX40 agonist ivuxolimab in advanced cancers. Some background on the complete study: The costimulatory receptor OX40 (CD134) was targeted by ivuxolimab, a fully human IgG2 agonistic monoclonal antibody. The dose-escalation cohort was over 70% male with a mean age of about 54 years, ranging from 23 to 79. Partial responses occurred in three dose-escalation patients, of whom one had hepatocellular carcinoma and two had cutaneous melanoma. Patients were allowed to have had prior anti-PD-1, anti-PD-L1 or anti-CTLA-4 therapy, and around 37% of the dose-escalation patients had previously received checkpoint inhibitors. Of the roughly 52 patients in dose escalation, 19 had hepatocellular carcinoma, some 15 had melanoma, 9 had renal cell carcinoma and 9 had head and neck cancer. Peripheral TCRbeta sequencing was intended to test whether TCR sequence diversity was altered and clonal T-cell expansion was caused by ivuxolimab. The paper describes the monotherapy dose-escalation part (N = 52 patients) of the phase I trial of ivuxolimab. Intravenous ivuxolimab was administered to patients every 2 weeks at six dose levels: 0.01, 0.1, 0.3, 1.5, 3 and 10 mg/kg.

The trial excluded patients who had a history of autoimmune disease or who were on systemic immunosuppression. Peripheral blood for TCR sequencing was collected from all dose cohorts at baseline, on cycle 4 day 1, and on cycle 7 day 1. Samples were obtained from an open-label, multicenter, first-in-human phase I dose-escalation trial of ivuxolimab. The trial enrolled adults with locally advanced or metastatic head and neck squamous cell, hepatocellular, melanoma or renal cell carcinoma. Before TCR sequencing, CD4+ T cells and CD8+ T cells were sorted from peripheral blood as separate populations. As for this clone: The antigen it recognizes is unknown. No per-base quality is available; no much larger clone lies one base away.

Points the paper makes about the study in general: The antigen specificity of the clonally expanded peripheral T cells was not determined. After ivuxolimab, expanded clones were on average more numerous among CD8+ T cells than among CD4+ T cells. In partial responders in the 0.1-3.0 mg/kg groups, normalized peripheral clonal expansion was found to be among the lowest, especially among CD8+ T cells. Low levels of normalized T-cell clonal expansion were also seen in some patients who did not respond. At doses of 0.1 to 3.0 mg/kg, clonal expansion of both CD4+ and CD8+ blood T cells was observed from baseline to week 6.

Genomic DNA was isolated from the sorted cells so that the TCRbeta CDR3 region could be sequenced. The immunoSEQ Assay was used to sequence the TCRbeta CDR3 regions. Here the immuneACCESS table is served through TCRdb, limited to in-frame sequences with V and J called. Missing clones are a known gap in these copies; in checked studies unresolved V genes cover under half, and the rest lacks a known reason. The sample table shows under 70,000 clones, and more than 85% are seen once. The ten largest clones add up to about 8.3% of the sample. The starting material was CD4+ or CD8+ T cells sorted from blood, obtained in a trial of the OX40 agonist ivuxolimab. This TCR was sampled from an adult with an advanced solid tumor such as melanoma, head and neck, liver or kidney cancer.

The DNA sequence is as follows: TGTGCCAGCAGCCTACGGATTGATCGGGGGGATAAAAAACTGTTTTTT. Its translation reads: CASSLRIDRGDKKLFF. The chain uses TRBV13 and TRBJ1-4; tentative D gene TRBD1, with 5 bases matching. The CDR3 goes from the cysteine to the phenylalanine over 16 residues. Only the CDR3 part of the read is kept: 48 bases, read in frame from the first base. The germline V gene (reference sequence) provides CDR1 PRHDT and CDR2 FYEKMQ. Trimming takes 5 bases from V and 9 bases from J, and the germline ends sit 22 bases apart.